This is a list of T cell receptor beta chains from one sample in a study of T cells after yellow fever vaccination. From the 5' RACE reads, TCRdb called clonotypes with MiXCR, one entry per CDR3 protein. The repertoire has some 240,000 distinct CDR3 sequences, roughly 3% of them found once; the top ten carry 3.2%. The sample consisted of CD4+ T cells sorted from PBMCs, taken 10 days after the yellow fever booster vaccination. The receptors derive from a young man who received the YFV17D yellow fever vaccine. The conserved cysteine and the conserved F or W are not part of the CDR3 here. Fields, in order: D gene, V gene, CDR3 protein. The D gene is left open where the match is weak.

d_gene: TRBD1; v_gene: TRBV20-1; CDR3aa: SARRRTGGGSEAF
d_gene: -; v_gene: TRBV19; CDR3aa: ASTPSWRGKNSYEQY
d_gene: -; v_gene: TRBV20-1; CDR3aa: SATKQEAEHTDTQY
d_gene: TRBD1; v_gene: TRBV20-1; CDR3aa: SVAGTGRSGELF
d_gene: -; v_gene: TRBV7-9; CDR3aa: ASIPRADRHQETQY
d_gene: TRBD1; v_gene: TRBV24-1; CDR3aa: ATSDGGQHNEQF
d_gene: TRBD1; v_gene: TRBV7-2; CDR3aa: ASSSDRGQFNEQF
d_gene: -; v_gene: TRBV27; CDR3aa: ASSLLPGNTIY
d_gene: TRBD1; v_gene: TRBV7-2; CDR3aa: ASSNRQGSYEQY
d_gene: -; v_gene: TRBV10-3; CDR3aa: AISESIGRGTDTQY
d_gene: -; v_gene: TRBV20-1; CDR3aa: SALRGNEQF
d_gene: -; v_gene: TRBV6-5; CDR3aa: ASRESSGAGETQY
d_gene: -; v_gene: TRBV15; CDR3aa: ATSRLSGVNTEAF
d_gene: TRBD1; v_gene: TRBV4-2; CDR3aa: ASSQRTGAVTYEQY
d_gene: TRBD2; v_gene: TRBV7-2; CDR3aa: ASSPSGGLSYEQY
d_gene: TRBD1; v_gene: TRBV7-6; CDR3aa: ASSLRTGNQETQY
d_gene: -; v_gene: TRBV7-2; CDR3aa: ASSLKFTYEQY
d_gene: -; v_gene: TRBV20-1; CDR3aa: SALIIRPVGTQY
d_gene: TRBD2; v_gene: TRBV10-3; CDR3aa: AITPGLAGDNEQF
d_gene: -; v_gene: TRBV4-3; CDR3aa: ASSQLTGFSPLH
d_gene: -; v_gene: TRBV5-1; CDR3aa: ASRLLESADTQY
d_gene: -; v_gene: TRBV11-2; CDR3aa: ASSLGPSSYNSPLH
d_gene: TRBD1; v_gene: TRBV29-1; CDR3aa: SEKGQGSEAF
d_gene: TRBD1; v_gene: TRBV7-6; CDR3aa: ASSHPTGGNTEAF
d_gene: -; v_gene: TRBV25-1; CDR3aa: ASSGAYEQY
d_gene: -; v_gene: TRBV7-2; CDR3aa: ASSFDSGLDTQY
d_gene: -; v_gene: TRBV6-2/TRBV6-3; CDR3aa: ASSYPHNEQF
d_gene: -; v_gene: TRBV11-2; CDR3aa: ASSAPGPGY
d_gene: -; v_gene: TRBV14; CDR3aa: ASSHPRGSQETQY
d_gene: -; v_gene: TRBV5-6; CDR3aa: ASSLTDRIGLKAF
d_gene: TRBD2; v_gene: TRBV12-3/TRBV12-4; CDR3aa: ASSPSGGARTGELF
d_gene: -; v_gene: TRBV20-1; CDR3aa: SARRLGGQETQY
d_gene: -; v_gene: TRBV20-1; CDR3aa: SANRGTANTEAF
d_gene: TRBD2; v_gene: TRBV4-3; CDR3aa: ASSRSLREGGELF
d_gene: TRBD2; v_gene: TRBV5-6; CDR3aa: ASVGSGTDTQY
d_gene: TRBD1; v_gene: TRBV4-1; CDR3aa: ASSQKGAGTAPTEQY
d_gene: TRBD2; v_gene: TRBV6-2/TRBV6-3; CDR3aa: ASSQTSGGNGELF
d_gene: -; v_gene: TRBV23-1; CDR3aa: ASPGAGEGGELF
d_gene: -; v_gene: TRBV7-2; CDR3aa: ASSYRDPYGYT
d_gene: TRBD2; v_gene: TRBV29-1; CDR3aa: SLRLAGGPATQY
d_gene: -; v_gene: TRBV2; CDR3aa: ASSYVDTQY
d_gene: TRBD1; v_gene: TRBV20-1; CDR3aa: SAVPGQGSDTQY
d_gene: TRBD1; v_gene: TRBV18; CDR3aa: ASSQAGTGFRNTEAF
d_gene: -; v_gene: TRBV7-9; CDR3aa: ASSSRQGPSETQY
d_gene: -; v_gene: TRBV7-2; CDR3aa: ASSPFTGQTTGELF
d_gene: TRBD1; v_gene: TRBV7-2; CDR3aa: ASSLVTGGYYEQY
d_gene: TRBD1; v_gene: TRBV7-4; CDR3aa: ASSLGQGLTGELF
d_gene: -; v_gene: TRBV12-3/TRBV12-4; CDR3aa: ASSISGDTQY
d_gene: TRBD1; v_gene: TRBV29-1; CDR3aa: SVQDTGGAITEAF
d_gene: TRBD1; v_gene: TRBV5-1; CDR3aa: ASSFVGQGQETQY
d_gene: -; v_gene: TRBV20-1; CDR3aa: SAFSGANVLT
d_gene: -; v_gene: TRBV24-1; CDR3aa: ATSDSGNGYT
d_gene: -; v_gene: TRBV20-1; CDR3aa: SAKGGGPADTQY
d_gene: -; v_gene: TRBV2; CDR3aa: ASSDWQGNTEAF
d_gene: -; v_gene: TRBV28; CDR3aa: ASSLNYNEQF